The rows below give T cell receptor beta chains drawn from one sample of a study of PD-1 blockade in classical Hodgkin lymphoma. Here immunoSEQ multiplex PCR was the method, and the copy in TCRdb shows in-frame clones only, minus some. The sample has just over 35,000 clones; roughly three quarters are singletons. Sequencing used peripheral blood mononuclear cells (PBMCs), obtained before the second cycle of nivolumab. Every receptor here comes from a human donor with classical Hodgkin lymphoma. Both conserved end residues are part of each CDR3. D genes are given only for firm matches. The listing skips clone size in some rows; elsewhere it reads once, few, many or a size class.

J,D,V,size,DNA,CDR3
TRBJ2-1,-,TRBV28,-,TGTGCCAGCAGTTTATTGGGCACCTCCTACAATGAGCAGTTCTTC,CASSLLGTSYNEQFF
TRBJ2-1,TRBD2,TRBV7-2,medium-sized,TGTGCCAGCAGCCTCGCTGCGGGGGGATTGTACAATGAGCAGTTCTTC,CASSLAAGGLYNEQFF
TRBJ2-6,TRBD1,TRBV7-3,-,TGTGCCAGCAGCTCAAACAGGGGCGGAAGCTCTGGGGCCAACGTCCTGACTTTC,CASSSNRGGSSGANVLTF
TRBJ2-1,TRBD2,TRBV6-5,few,TGTGCCAGCAGTTATTCGGCGGGAGGGTACAATGAGCAGTTCTTC,CASSYSAGGYNEQFF
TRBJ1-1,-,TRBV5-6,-,TGTGCCAGCAGCTTAGGGCCTACCGGGACTGAAGCTTTCTTT,CASSLGPTGTEAFF
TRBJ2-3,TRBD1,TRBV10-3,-,TGTGCCATCAGTGATGGACAGGGGATGGATACGCAGTATTTT,CAISDGQGMDTQYF
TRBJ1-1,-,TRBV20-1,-,TGCAGTGCTACAGGGTACACTGAAGCTTTCTTT,CSATGYTEAFF
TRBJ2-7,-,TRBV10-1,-,TGCGCCAGCAGCAAGGGCTCCTCAGTCCTAAAAGGTTTTAGGCGCTACGAGCAGTACTTC,CASSKGSSVLKGFRRYEQYF
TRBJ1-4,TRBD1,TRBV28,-,TGTGCCAGCAGTTTTTATGACAGGGGGGAACTGTTTTTT,CASSFYDRGELFF
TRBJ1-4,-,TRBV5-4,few,TGTGCCAGCAGCTTGGGACCGGGACGAAATGAAAAACTGTTTTTT,CASSLGPGRNEKLFF
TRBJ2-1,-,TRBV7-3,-,TGTGCCAGCAGCCGAAGTAGCCCAAGAGGTAACAATGAGCAGTTCTTC,CASSRSSPRGNNEQFF
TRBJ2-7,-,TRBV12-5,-,TGTGCTAGTGGTTTCCCTTTGACGGAGACCTACGAGCAGTACTTC,CASGFPLTETYEQYF
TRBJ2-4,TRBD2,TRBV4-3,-,TGCGCCAGCAGCCCTATCTTAGCGGGAGGAGCCAAAAACATTCAGTACTTC,CASSPILAGGAKNIQYF
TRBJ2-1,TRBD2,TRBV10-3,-,TGTGCCACCGGGACTAGCGGGAGGTCCCTAGGGAATGAGCAGTTCTTC,CATGTSGRSLGNEQFF
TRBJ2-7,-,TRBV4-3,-,TGCGCCAGCAGCCAAGAAAAGGGGAGACAGTCCCCACATATGGAGCAGTACTTC,CASSQEKGRQSPHMEQYF
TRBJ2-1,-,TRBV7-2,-,TGTGCCAGCAGCTTAGATAGCAATGGTCACAATGAGCAGTTCTTC,CASSLDSNGHNEQFF